Following are 32 T cell receptor beta chains from one sample sequenced in a study of post-analysis software for immune sequencing data. The TCR beta cDNA libraries contained unique molecular identifiers. Via MiXCR, TCRdb re-called the PCR reads, giving one row per CDR3 protein. The repertoire includes about 770,000 distinct CDR3 sequences, 40% to 55% of them detected once, and around 4.7% sits in the top ten. Overall study findings and caveats: The five TRBV segments detected at higher frequency in patients than in controls included TRBV5-6, TRBV5-1 and TRBV20-1.

No antigens are known for them. The specimen was blood. The receptors derive from a girl under 18 with multiple sclerosis.

The chain couples TRBV5-6 to TRBJ2-6; the match to TRBD2 covers 9 bases. The CDR3 consists of 17 residues. V shed 4 bases, J shed 0 bases, and the junction held 5 bases outside the gene matches. Germline lookup yields CDR1 SGHDT and CDR2 YYEEEE. CDR3 DNA sequence: TGTGCCAGCAGCCTAGCGGGACTGAGCTCTGGGGCCAACGTCCTGACTTTC. Its protein product is CASSLAGLSSGANVLTF.

The chain combines TRBV29-1 with TRBJ2-7; D might be TRBD1 (6 bases). Germline V gene data show CDR1 as SQVTM and CDR2 as ANQGSEA. The CDR3 covers 13 residues. The CDR3 reads CSIFRGGSYEQYF. DNA of the CDR3: TGCAGTATCTTCAGAGGGGGATCCTACGAGCAGTACTTC.

This sequence joins TRBV27 and TRBJ2-7, with a possible D match to TRBD2 (5 bases). V lost 8 bases and J 2 bases, leaving 19 bases between the germline ends. Germline V gives CDR1 MNHEY, CDR2 SMNVEV (reference sequence). The CDR3 sequence is 15 residues long. The CDR3 reads CASFHSLADPYEQYF. CDR3 in DNA: TGTGCCAGCTTTCACAGCCTAGCTGACCCCTACGAGCAGTACTTC.

The sample holds one count of this clonotype. The chain uses TRBV27 and TRBJ1-2; D not resolved. The CDR3 runs to 15 residues. The germline V gene encodes CDR1 MNHEY and CDR2 SMNVEV (reference sequence). Trimming stripped 3 bases from V and 5 bases from J, with 16 bases between. The CDR3 region is CASSLYGTTTYGYTF. The CDR3 nucleotides are TGTGCCAGCAGTTTGTACGGAACCACGACTTATGGCTACACCTTC.

The genes are TRBV20-1 and TRBJ2-3; 9 bases align to TRBD2. Germline V gene data show CDR1 as DFQATT and CDR2 as SNEGSKA (reference sequence). The CDR3 length is 15 residues. The trim removed 3 bases at V and 2 bases at J, leaving 6 bases unmatched. CDR3 in amino acids: CSASVAGGYTDTQYF. The CDR3 DNA follows: TGCAGTGCTAGTGTCGCGGGAGGGTACACAGATACGCAGTATTTT.

The gene calls are TRBV12-3 or TRBV12-4 and TRBJ2-7; 10 bases map to TRBD1. This CDR3 contains 16 residues. V trimming: 6 bases; J trimming: 6 bases; junction bases outside the gene matches: 14. CDR3 bases: TGTGCCAGCAGCCATCACGGGACAGGGGTCTTTGCCGAGCAGTACTTC. This sequence encodes CASSHHGTGVFAEQYF.

This clonotype was counted a few times. This chain joins TRBV12-3 or TRBV12-4 and TRBJ1-2; D not certain. The CDR3 loop spans 13 amino acids. The germline V and J ends were trimmed by 0 bases and 3 bases, with 5 bases remaining between them. The CDR3 sequence is CASSLAVDYGYTF. CDR3 bases: TGTGCCAGCAGTTTAGCAGTAGACTATGGCTACACCTTC.

The V and J genes are TRBV7-2 and TRBJ1-2, with TRBD1 as a possible D gene (5 bases). The length of the CDR3 is 16 residues. V was pared by 5 bases and J by 7 bases, with 23 bases between. CDR1 and CDR2 (germline): SGHTA, FQGNSA. This CDR3 reads CASSPITGTLGGGYTF. The CDR3 coding sequence is TGTGCCAGCAGCCCAATTACAGGAACCCTCGGGGGTGGCTACACCTTC.

The V call is TRBV9, the J call TRBJ2-5; D is ambiguous. CDR1 and CDR2 from the germline V gene are SGDLS and YYNGEE. CDR3 length: 13 amino acids. V was cut by 0 bases and J by 3 bases, with 6 bases left in between. The DNA of the CDR3 is TGTGCCAGCAGCGTAGGGTCGGAAGAGACCCAGTACTTC. Its protein product is CASSVGSEETQYF.

This clonotype was counted only a few times. The chain recombines TRBV12-3 or TRBV12-4 with TRBJ2-5; tentatively, D is TRBD2 (5 bases). V lost 7 bases, J lost 1 base, and 13 bases lay in between. The CDR3 spans 14 residues. CDR3 sequence (DNA): TGTGCCAGCACCTCCCGGGATCCCCAAGAGACCCAGTACTTC. Translating gives CASTSRDPQETQYF.

The chain recombines TRBV7-2 with TRBJ2-3; D call uncertain. V gave up 7 bases and J gave up 4 bases, with 18 bases separating them. CDR1 and CDR2 from the germline V gene are SGHTA and FQGNSA. The CDR3 is 15 amino acids. The CDR3 nucleotides read TGTGCCAGCATCCCAGGTGACTCTCGAGCAGATACGCAGTATTTT. It is translated as CASIPGDSRADTQYF.

This sequence joins TRBV20-1 and TRBJ2-5; D not certain. The germline V gene encodes CDR1 DFQATT and CDR2 SNEGSKA (reference sequence). The CDR3 runs 12 residues. Trimming took 1 base from V and 4 from J, leaving 7 bases between them. CDR3 loop: CSARVVGETQYF. CDR3 in DNA: TGCAGTGCTAGAGTGGTGGGAGAGACCCAGTACTTC.

This clonotype was seen only once. The genes are TRBV5-1 and TRBJ2-1; TRBD2 aligns across 12 bases. Trimming took 0 bases from V and 5 from J; bases not matched to a gene: 3. This CDR3 has 16 amino acids. Germline V gene sequence: CDR1 SGHRS, CDR2 YFSETQ. Written as DNA, the CDR3 is TGCGCCAGCAGCTTGGAAGGACTAGCGGGGAACAATGAGCAGTTCTTC. Amino acids: CASSLEGLAGNNEQFF.

This clonotype was detected only a few times. The chain carries TRBV4-1 and TRBJ2-1, with D perhaps TRBD2 (7 bases). V was shortened by 0 bases and J by 15 bases, with 21 bases between the two germline ends. In germline, CDR1 is MGHRA, CDR2 YSYEKL. CDR3 length: 15 residues. CDR3 coding DNA: TGCGCCAGCAGCCAAGAGTTACTGGGGGGGCGTCATCCGTTCTTC. Its translation is CASSQELLGGRHPFF.

The V gene is TRBV20-1, the J gene TRBJ2-1; the match to TRBD2 covers 14 bases. The CDR3 spans 15 residues. With V trimmed by 6 bases and J by 4 bases, 5 bases remained unmatched. The V gene's germline CDR1 is DFQATT and CDR2 SNEGSKA (reference sequence). The CDR3 reads CSARTSGGIYNEQFF. CDR3 DNA sequence: TGCAGTGCGAGGACTAGCGGGGGGATTTACAATGAGCAGTTCTTC.

This clonotype has a handful of counts. This chain uses TRBV29-1 with TRBJ2-5; possibly TRBD2 for D (5 bases). The J call may be incorrect, as the DNA end agrees better with TRBJ2-7. The CDR3 loop spans 13 amino acids. CDR1 is SQVTM, CDR2 ANQGSEA, per germline. The chain's CDR3 is CSGGSGLADEQYF. DNA for the CDR3: TGCAGCGGGGGAAGCGGACTGGCGGACGAGCAGTACTTC.

The chain couples TRBV4-1 to TRBJ1-5, with unresolved D. The V gene lost 1 base and the J gene lost 5 bases, with 12 bases spanning the gap. This CDR3 is 15 amino acids long. Germline V gives CDR1 MGHRA, CDR2 YSYEKL. The CDR3 nucleotides read TGCGCCAGCAGCCAAGGGCCCCTCGGCGATCAGCCCCAGCATTTT. It codes for CASSQGPLGDQPQHF.

The rearrangement uses TRBV20-1 and TRBJ2-5, with 11 bases lining up with TRBD2. The V gene's germline CDR1 is DFQATT and CDR2 SNEGSKA (reference sequence). The CDR3 runs to 18 residues. V shed 6 bases and J 2 bases; nucleotides not matched to a gene: 17. In DNA form, the CDR3 reads TGCAGTGCCAAATCCCTAGCGGGAGGCTCCTCGGGGCAAGAGACCCAGTACTTC. It translates to CSAKSLAGGSSGQETQYF.

This clonotype was counted between two and nine times. In DNA form, the CDR3 reads TGCAGTGCTAGTGTGGACAGGGGGAAATACGAGCAGTACTTC. Its translation is CSASVDRGKYEQYF. This chain joins TRBV20-1 and TRBJ2-5; 10 bases agree with TRBD1. The J call may be wrong; the DNA end is better matched by TRBJ2-7. This CDR3 is 14 amino acids long. CDR1 and CDR2 from the germline V gene are DFQATT and SNEGSKA (reference sequence).

The CDR3 spells CSAHGGLADSYNEQFF. CDR3 coding DNA: TGCAGTGCTCATGGGGGACTAGCGGACTCCTACAATGAGCAGTTCTTC. V gene TRBV20-1 combines with J gene TRBJ2-1; 11 bases are a match to TRBD2. Losses at the gene ends were 5 bases for V and 0 bases for J; bases not matched to a gene: 6. Germline values: CDR1 DFQATT, CDR2 SNEGSKA (reference sequence). The CDR3 totals 16 residues.

This clonotype was counted between two and nine times. The chain has TRBV6-6 and TRBJ2-3, with 11 bases matching TRBD2. CDR3 length: 16 residues. The junction had 16 bases not matched to a gene; V was cut back by 11 bases and J by 6 bases. CDR1 MNHNY and CDR2 SVGAGI come from the germline V gene (reference sequence). The CDR3 protein is CALGTSGNLLVDTQYF. CDR3 sequence (DNA): TGTGCCCTGGGGACTAGCGGAAACCTCCTGGTGGATACGCAGTATTTT.

This clonotype was detected many times. The genes are TRBV7-2 and TRBJ1-2, with TRBD1 matching 9 bases. CDR1 SGHTA and CDR2 FQGNSA come from the germline V gene. This CDR3 spans 13 amino acids. Trimming took 4 bases from V and 7 from J; bases not matched to a gene: 4. The chain's CDR3 is CASSSQGAGGYTF. The CDR3 coding sequence is TGTGCCAGCAGCTCACAGGGGGCTGGTGGCTACACCTTC.

The rearrangement joins TRBV28 to TRBJ2-7; D perhaps matches TRBD1 (5 bases). Trimming removed 1 base at V and 7 bases at J, with 17 bases between. Germline V gene data show CDR1 as MDHEN and CDR2 as SYDVKM. The CDR3 runs to 15 residues. CDR3 loop: CASSLYFDSLGEQYF. DNA of the CDR3: TGTGCCAGCAGTTTATACTTCGACAGCTTGGGAGAGCAGTACTTC.

This clonotype was counted between two and nine times. This chain links TRBV5-1 with TRBJ2-7; D is tentatively TRBD1 or TRBD2 (5 bases each). This CDR3 region has 13 residues. The V end lost 1 base, the J end lost 7 bases, and 12 bases lay between the germline ends. Germline V gene sequence: CDR1 SGHRS, CDR2 YFSETQ. The DNA for the CDR3 is TGCGCCAGCAGCTTGTACGGGGCCCAGGAGCAGTACTTC. Amino acids: CASSLYGAQEQYF.

The V call is TRBV9, the J call TRBJ2-7, with 9 bases fitting TRBD1. The ends lost 0 bases at V and 2 bases at J; junction bases unmatched: 12. From germline, CDR1 is SGDLS and CDR2 YYNGEE. This CDR3 is 18 amino acids long. The CDR3, as DNA: TGTGCCAGCAGCGTAGACCCCAGACCGGGACAGGGCCCCTACGAGCAGTACTTC. This gives the protein CASSVDPRPGQGPYEQYF.

This clonotype appeared a few times. The chain recombines TRBV29-1 with TRBJ2-1, with D possibly matching TRBD1 (6 bases). The length of the CDR3 is 14 residues. V was pared by 8 bases and J by 4 bases, with 18 bases between. Germline CDR1 reads SQVTM; CDR2 reads ANQGSEA. CDR3 protein: CSIRNRVGYNEQFF. The CDR3 region has the DNA TGCAGCATAAGAAACAGGGTGGGATACAATGAGCAGTTCTTC.

This clonotype has only a few counts. V is TRBV12-3 or TRBV12-4 and J is TRBJ2-1; TRBD2 is a possible D gene (5 bases). The germline V and J ends were trimmed by 4 bases and 14 bases, with 18 bases remaining between them. The CDR3 is 13 amino acids. CDR3 in DNA: TGTGCCAGCAGTTCATTGGACCGCCGAGGGAAGTTCTTC. Its protein product is CASSSLDRRGKFF.

This clonotype was picked up a small number of times. The chain combines TRBV20-1 with TRBJ2-4, with TRBD2 matching 7 bases. Germline CDR1 DFQATT, CDR2 SNEGSKA (reference sequence). The CDR3 contains 17 residues. Trimming cost V 3 bases and J 1 base; bases outside gene matches: 12. CDR3 sequence reads: CSASPGGLELAKNIQYF. CDR3 nucleotide sequence: TGCAGTGCTAGTCCCGGAGGACTAGAGCTTGCCAAAAACATTCAGTACTTC.

This clonotype was counted between two and nine times. V and J are TRBV20-1 and TRBJ2-4; D uncertain. Germline CDR1 and CDR2: DFQATT and SNEGSKA (reference sequence). The CDR3 runs to 14 residues. Trimming took 6 bases from V and 4 from J, leaving 16 bases between them. CDR3 residues: CSASTGVIKNIQYF. The CDR3 DNA reads TGCAGTGCCTCCACTGGCGTGATAAAAAACATTCAGTACTTC.

This chain joins TRBV28 and TRBJ1-1; no firm D call. Per germline, CDR1 MDHEN and CDR2 SYDVKM. This CDR3 is 12 amino acids long. V lost 6 bases, J lost 8 bases, and 13 bases lay in between. The CDR3 spells CASSLTEEEAFF. In nucleotides, the CDR3 is TGTGCCAGCAGCCTTACCGAGGAGGAAGCTTTCTTT.

This clonotype was seen more than once but under ten times. V gene TRBV7-2 combines with J gene TRBJ2-7; no reliable D call. Trimming took off 6 bases at V and 3 bases at J, with 6 bases between the two ends. There are 11 residues in the CDR3. CDR1 is SGHTA and CDR2 is FQGNSA in the germline V gene. The CDR3 here is CASRANYEQYF. CDR3 bases: TGTGCCAGCAGGGCTAACTACGAGCAGTACTTC.

This chain links TRBV28 with TRBJ2-7; tentatively, D is TRBD1 (6 bases). Trimming shortened V by 5 bases and J by 3 bases, and 20 bases separated the two germline ends. CDR1 and CDR2 (germline): MDHEN, SYDVKM. The CDR3 has 16 amino acids. The CDR3 nucleotides read TGTGCCAGCAGTCGAAGCCGACAGGCCGTTTTCTACGAGCAGTACTTC. It encodes CASSRSRQAVFYEQYF.